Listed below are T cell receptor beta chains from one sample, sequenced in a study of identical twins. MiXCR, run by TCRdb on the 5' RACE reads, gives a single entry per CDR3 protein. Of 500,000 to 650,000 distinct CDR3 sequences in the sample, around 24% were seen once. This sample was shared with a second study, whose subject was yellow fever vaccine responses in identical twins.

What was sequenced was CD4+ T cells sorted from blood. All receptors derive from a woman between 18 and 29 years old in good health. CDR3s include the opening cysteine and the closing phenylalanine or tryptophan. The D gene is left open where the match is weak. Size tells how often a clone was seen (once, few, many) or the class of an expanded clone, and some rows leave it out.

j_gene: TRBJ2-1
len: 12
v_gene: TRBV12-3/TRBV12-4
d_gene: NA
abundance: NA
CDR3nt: TGTGCCAGCAGTTTTGGGTACAATGAGCAGTTCTTC
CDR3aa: CASSFGYNEQFF

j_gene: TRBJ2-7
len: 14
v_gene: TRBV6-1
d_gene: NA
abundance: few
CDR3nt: TGTGCCAGCAGTGTTGGACAAGGCTCCTACGAGCAGTACTTC
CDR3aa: CASSVGQGSYEQYF

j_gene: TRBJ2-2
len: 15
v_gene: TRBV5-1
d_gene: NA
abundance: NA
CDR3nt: TGCGCCAGCAGCTTGCAGGATACGAACACCGGGGAGCTGTTTTTT
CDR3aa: CASSLQDTNTGELFF

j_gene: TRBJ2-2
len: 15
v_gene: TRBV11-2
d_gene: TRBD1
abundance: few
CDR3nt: TGTGCCAGCAGCTTAGAGGACAGGGTGATGGGGGAGCTGTTTTTT
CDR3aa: CASSLEDRVMGELFF

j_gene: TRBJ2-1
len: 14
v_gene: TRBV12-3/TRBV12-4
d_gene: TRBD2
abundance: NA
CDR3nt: TGTGCCAGCAGCTTCGGACTAGGATTAGGTGAGCAGTTCTTC
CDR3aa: CASSFGLGLGEQFF

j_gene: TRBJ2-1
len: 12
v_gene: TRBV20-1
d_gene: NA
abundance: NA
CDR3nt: TGCAGTGCTAGCGGACGGACGACTGAGCAGTTCTTC
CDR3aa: CSASGRTTEQFF

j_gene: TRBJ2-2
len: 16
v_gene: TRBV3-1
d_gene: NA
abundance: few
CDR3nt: TGTGCCAGCAGCCAAGTGGAGACAGTAAACACCGGGGAGCTGTTTTTT
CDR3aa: CASSQVETVNTGELFF

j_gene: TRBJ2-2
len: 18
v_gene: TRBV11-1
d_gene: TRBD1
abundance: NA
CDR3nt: TGTGCCAGCAGCTTACCGAGGACAGGCCCCTCGAACACCGGGGAGCTGTTTTTT
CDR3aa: CASSLPRTGPSNTGELFF

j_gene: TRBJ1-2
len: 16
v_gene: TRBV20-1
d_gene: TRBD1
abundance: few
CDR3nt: TGCTGTGCTAGAGATCATTCGGAACAGGGGGGCTATGGCTACACCTTC
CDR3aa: CCARDHSEQGGYGYTF

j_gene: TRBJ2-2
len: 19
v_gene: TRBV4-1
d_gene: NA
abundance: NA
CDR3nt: TGCGCCAGCAGCCAAGTTCTGGTAGGCCACAGAACTTACACCGGGGAGCTGTTTTTT
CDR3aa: CASSQVLVGHRTYTGELFF

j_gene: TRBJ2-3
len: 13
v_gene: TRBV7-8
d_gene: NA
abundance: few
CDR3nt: TGTGCCAGCAGCCCCGTGTCGCGGTATGGCGCAACTTTT
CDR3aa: CASSPVSRYGATF

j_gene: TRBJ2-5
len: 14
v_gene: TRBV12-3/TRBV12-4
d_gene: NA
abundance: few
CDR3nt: TGTGCCAGCAGTTTAAGACACAGAGAAGAGACCCAGTACTTC
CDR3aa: CASSLRHREETQYF

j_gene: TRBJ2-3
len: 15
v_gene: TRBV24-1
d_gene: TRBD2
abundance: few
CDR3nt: TGTGCCACCAGCCCTCGGACTAGCGGCACAGATACGCAGTATTTT
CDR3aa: CATSPRTSGTDTQYF